What follows describes a single T cell receptor (beta chain). The antigen is undetermined. Different DNA sequences within this sample yield the same CDR3. Extraction and reverse transcription of RNA yielded cDNA as the sequencing template. Method: immunoSEQ multiplex PCR; TCRdb's copy keeps in-frame clones and lacks some. The sample includes 150,000 to 200,000 clones, about 71% of them seen just once. This sample was taken from a study of CD8+ T cells in alopecia areata. Study-wide results and caveats: The study found that many expanded lesional clones persisted in scalp and blood during tofacitinib. An increase in clonality over normal scalp was evident in lesional scalp, especially alopecia totalis/universalis.

This sample's treatment: oral pan-JAK inhibitor, 5-10 mg twice daily. Trimming cost V 1 base and J 3 bases, with 5 bases left between them. Germline loops: CDR1 SQVTM, CDR2 ANQGSEA. The CDR3 covers 12 residues. This chain joins TRBV29-1 and TRBJ2-3; D unresolved. This specimen consisted of CD4+ T cells sorted from blood, obtained at week 4, from a patient treated with tofacitinib. This TCR was recovered from a human donor with alopecia areata. The CDR3 DNA follows: TGCAGCGTTGAAGCAGGTACAGATACGCAGTATTTT. Encoded protein: CSVEAGTDTQYF.